The clone carrying this T cell receptor (beta chain) was recorded at least ten times. Antigen: not known. These data are taken from a study of human T cells and chemical hapten exposure. Background on the study: Per-sample TCR yields varied mainly from small pooled library volume differences.

CDR1 SEHNR and CDR2 FQNEAQ come from the germline V gene (reference sequence). The CDR3 is 13 amino acids. The V and J ends lost 5 bases and 3 bases respectively, with 10 bases between them. TCRdb re-called the RACE reads through MiXCR, storing one row per CDR3 protein. The table records about 250,000 distinct CDR3 sequences, around 7.7% of them present only once. Whole-study findings and limits: No alteration of TCRs above 1 in 1000 frequency was seen with DPC sensitization.

The time point is: pre-sensitization, week 0. Indicated treatment: therapeutic diphenylcyclopropenone sensitization with weekly scalp DPC. Sequencing used whole blood, obtained in connection with sensitization to the hapten diphenylcyclopropenone (DPC). V and J are TRBV7-9 and TRBJ2-5, with D tentatively TRBD1 or TRBD2 (6 bases each). The clonotype comes from a man aged 18-30 years with alopecia areata. Some clones in this sample may be carry-over from other donors' samples. CDR3 protein: CASSVRGEETQYF. CDR3 DNA: TGTGCCAGCAGCGTAAGGGGGGAAGAGACCCAGTACTTC.